This T cell receptor (beta chain) was captured in a study of blood T cell repertoires in COVID-19 (dated by TCRdb to the early 2020s). Regarding the research as a whole: The collaborator samples originated in the United States, Italy and Spain and spanned the acute and convalescent phases of COVID-19. The material from the prospective study consisted of cDNA or gDNA derived from T cells, B-cell-depleted T cells, or PBMCs. Subjects who had been exposed to COVID-19, were actively infected with it, or had recovered from it provided the deeply sampled blood TCRbeta repertoires that made up the dataset. A freely available public database, intended as a resource for researchers studying the immune response to SARS-CoV-2, is where the repertoires were released. Samples were obtained from the ongoing ImmuneRACE study (first 160 participants) and from 1,254 subjects provided by 6 global collaborators. Sample metadata almost always included a de-identified subject ID, COVID-19 status, age in years and sex. Where available, HLA class I and class II types were taken from metadata supplied by the sample provider and were not determined by assay-based typing. General findings and caveats noted by the study authors: The quantity of clinical and demographic metadata differed by source and by participant and was supplied without curation.

The germline V gene (reference sequence) gives CDR1 as MNHNY and CDR2 as SVGAGI. V loses 2 bases, J loses 2 bases, and the germline ends lie 15 bases apart. Including cysteine and phenylalanine, the CDR3 has 16 amino acids. The only DNA kept is the CDR3, 48 bases in frame from the first base. TCRbeta CDR3 regions were amplified from genomic DNA using the immunoSEQ Assay, a bias-controlled multiplex PCR. The original methods were these. Within the assay, amplification of reference gene primers was used to estimate how many nucleated cells each sample contained. To quantify the absolute abundance of each unique TCRbeta CDR3 rearrangement, sequence reads were collapsed and filtered. For each sample, productive Simpson clonality was calculated as the square root of Simpson's diversity index over productive rearrangements. TCRdb mirrors the immuneACCESS table, restricted to in-frame sequences. Some clones are absent from its copies; in checked studies, under half trace to an unresolved V gene, and the reason for the others is unknown. The V and J calls and clone size come from that table; D and trimming were worked out from the DNA. Here the sample has roughly 120,000 clones; nearly 90% occur a single time. The ten largest clones take up 8.4% of the sample.

Concerning this clone: The antigen this receptor binds is unknown. It has no much larger one-base neighbor in the sample; base qualities were not kept.

A second Seattle source provided samples from volunteer blood donors who had recovered from COVID-19. Collaborating institutions collected whole blood in K2EDTA tubes following their own protocols. Collaborator samples were shipped for TCRbeta analysis as frozen whole blood, isolated PBMCs, or DNA extracted from either sample type. Sequences were obtained from peripheral blood. The receptor comes from a woman in her seventies who had recovered from COVID-19. This sequence uses TRBV6-6 and TRBJ1-1; a tentative D match to TRBD1 spans 6 bases. The DNA reads TGTGCCAGCAGTTACCCGGAACTGGACAGCAACACTGAAGCTTTCTTT. Translated, this gives CASSYPELDSNTEAFF.